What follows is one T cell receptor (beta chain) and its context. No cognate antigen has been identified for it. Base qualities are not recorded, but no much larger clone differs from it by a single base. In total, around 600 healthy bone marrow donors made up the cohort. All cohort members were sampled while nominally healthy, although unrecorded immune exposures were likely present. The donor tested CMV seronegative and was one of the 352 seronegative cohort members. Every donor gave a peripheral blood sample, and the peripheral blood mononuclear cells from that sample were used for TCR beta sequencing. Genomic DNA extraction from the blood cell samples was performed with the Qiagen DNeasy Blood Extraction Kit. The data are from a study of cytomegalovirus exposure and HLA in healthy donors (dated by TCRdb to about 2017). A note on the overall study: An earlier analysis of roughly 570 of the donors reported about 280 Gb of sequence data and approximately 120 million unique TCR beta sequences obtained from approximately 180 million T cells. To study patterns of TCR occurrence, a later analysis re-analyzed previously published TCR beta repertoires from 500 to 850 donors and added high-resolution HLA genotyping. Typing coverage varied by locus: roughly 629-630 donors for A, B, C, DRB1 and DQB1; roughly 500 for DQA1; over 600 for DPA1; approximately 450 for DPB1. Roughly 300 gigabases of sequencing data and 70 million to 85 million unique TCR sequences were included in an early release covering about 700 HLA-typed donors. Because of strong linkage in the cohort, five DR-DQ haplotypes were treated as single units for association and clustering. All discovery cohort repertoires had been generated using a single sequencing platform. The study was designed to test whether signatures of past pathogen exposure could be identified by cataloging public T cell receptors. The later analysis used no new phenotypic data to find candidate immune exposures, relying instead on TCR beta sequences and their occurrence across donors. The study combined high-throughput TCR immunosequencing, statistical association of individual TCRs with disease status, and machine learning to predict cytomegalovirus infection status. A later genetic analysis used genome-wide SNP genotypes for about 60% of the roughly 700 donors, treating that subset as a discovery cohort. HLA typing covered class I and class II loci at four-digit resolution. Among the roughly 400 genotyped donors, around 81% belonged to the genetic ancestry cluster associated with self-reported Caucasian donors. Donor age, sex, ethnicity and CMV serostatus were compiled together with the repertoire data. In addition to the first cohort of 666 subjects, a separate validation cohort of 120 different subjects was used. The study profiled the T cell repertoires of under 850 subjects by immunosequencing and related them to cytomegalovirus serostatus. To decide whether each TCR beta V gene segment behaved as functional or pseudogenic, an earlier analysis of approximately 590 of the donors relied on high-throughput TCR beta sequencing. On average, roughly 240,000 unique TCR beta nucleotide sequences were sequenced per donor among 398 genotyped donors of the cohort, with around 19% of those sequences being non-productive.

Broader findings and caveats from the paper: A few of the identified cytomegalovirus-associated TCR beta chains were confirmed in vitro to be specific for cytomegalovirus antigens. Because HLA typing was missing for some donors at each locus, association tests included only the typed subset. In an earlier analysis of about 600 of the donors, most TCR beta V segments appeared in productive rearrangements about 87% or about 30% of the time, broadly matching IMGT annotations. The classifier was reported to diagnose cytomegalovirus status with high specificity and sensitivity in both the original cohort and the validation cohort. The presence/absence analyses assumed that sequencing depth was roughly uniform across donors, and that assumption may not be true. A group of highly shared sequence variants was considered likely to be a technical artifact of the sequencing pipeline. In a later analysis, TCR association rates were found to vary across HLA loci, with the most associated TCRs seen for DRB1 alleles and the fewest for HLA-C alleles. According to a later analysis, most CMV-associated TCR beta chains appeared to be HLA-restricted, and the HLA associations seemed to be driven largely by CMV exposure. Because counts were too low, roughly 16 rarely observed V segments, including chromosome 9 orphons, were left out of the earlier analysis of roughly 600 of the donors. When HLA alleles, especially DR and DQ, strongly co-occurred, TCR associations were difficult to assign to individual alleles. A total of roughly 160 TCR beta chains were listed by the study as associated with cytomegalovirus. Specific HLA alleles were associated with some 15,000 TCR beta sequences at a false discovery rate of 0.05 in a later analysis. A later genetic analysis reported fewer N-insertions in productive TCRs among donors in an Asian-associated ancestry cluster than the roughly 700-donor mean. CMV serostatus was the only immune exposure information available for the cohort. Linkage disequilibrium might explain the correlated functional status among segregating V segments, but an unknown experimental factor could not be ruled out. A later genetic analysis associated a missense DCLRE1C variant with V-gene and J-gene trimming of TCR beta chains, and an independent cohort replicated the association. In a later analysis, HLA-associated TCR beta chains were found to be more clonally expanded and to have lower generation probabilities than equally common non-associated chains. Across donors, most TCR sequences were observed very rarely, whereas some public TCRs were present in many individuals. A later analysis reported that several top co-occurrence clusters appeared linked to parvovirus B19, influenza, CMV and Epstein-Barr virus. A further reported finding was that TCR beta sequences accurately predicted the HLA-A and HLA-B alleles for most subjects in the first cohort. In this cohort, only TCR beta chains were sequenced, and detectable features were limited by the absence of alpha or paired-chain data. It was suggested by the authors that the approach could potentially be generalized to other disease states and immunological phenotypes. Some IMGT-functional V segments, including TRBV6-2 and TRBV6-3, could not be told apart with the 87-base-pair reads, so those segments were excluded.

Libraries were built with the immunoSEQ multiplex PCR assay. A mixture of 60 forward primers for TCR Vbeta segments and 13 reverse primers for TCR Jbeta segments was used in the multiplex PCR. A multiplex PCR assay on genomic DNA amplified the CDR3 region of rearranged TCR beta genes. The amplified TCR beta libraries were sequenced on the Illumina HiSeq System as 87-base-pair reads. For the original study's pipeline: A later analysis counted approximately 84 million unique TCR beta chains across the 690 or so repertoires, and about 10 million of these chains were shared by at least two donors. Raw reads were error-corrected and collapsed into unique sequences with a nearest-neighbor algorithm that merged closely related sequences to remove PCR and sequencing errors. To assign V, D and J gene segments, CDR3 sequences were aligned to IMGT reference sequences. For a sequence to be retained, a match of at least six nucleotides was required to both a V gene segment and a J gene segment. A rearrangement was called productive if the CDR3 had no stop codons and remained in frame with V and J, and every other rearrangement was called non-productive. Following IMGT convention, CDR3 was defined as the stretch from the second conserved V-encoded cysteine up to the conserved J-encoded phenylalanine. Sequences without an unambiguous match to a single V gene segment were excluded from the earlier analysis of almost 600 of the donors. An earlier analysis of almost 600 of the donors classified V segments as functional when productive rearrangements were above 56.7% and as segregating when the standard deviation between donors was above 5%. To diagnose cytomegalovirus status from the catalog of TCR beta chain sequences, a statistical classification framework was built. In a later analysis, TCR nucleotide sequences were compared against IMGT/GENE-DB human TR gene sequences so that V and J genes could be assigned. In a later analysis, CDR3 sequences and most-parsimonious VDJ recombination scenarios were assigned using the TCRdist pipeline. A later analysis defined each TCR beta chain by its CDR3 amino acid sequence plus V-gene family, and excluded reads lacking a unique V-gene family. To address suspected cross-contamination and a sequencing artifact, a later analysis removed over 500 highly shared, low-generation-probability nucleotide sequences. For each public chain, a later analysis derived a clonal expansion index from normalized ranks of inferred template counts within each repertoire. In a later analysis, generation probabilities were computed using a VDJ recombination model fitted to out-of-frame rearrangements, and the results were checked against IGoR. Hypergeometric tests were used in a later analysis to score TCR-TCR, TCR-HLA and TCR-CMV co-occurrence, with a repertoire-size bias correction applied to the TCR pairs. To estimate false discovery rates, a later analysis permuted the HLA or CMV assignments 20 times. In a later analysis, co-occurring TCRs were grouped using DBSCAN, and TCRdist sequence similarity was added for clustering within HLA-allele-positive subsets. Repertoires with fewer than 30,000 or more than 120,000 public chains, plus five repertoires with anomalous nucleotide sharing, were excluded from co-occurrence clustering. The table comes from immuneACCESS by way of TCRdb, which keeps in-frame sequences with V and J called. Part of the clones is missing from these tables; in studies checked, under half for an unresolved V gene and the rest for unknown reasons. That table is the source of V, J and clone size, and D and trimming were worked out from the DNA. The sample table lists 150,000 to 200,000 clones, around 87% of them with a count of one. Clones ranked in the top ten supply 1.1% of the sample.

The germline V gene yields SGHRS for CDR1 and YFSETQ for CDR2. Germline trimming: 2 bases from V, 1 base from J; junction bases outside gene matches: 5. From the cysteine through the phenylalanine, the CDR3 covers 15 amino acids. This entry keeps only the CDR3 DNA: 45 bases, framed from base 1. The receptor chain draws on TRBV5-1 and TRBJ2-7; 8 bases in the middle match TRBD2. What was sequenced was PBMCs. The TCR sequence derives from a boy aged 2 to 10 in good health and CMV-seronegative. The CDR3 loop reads CASSFTSGLSYEQYF. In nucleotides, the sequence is TGCGCCAGCAGCTTTACTAGCGGCCTATCCTACGAGCAGTACTTC.